Below, one T cell receptor beta chain is given with its context. The data stem from a study of T cell changes during pregnancy in multiple sclerosis. The data were produced by immunoSEQ multiplex PCR, yet TCRdb's version contains in-frame clones alone and is incomplete. The sample has roughly 38,000 clones, more than 75% seen once; the top ten hold 6% to 7.5%. This CDR3 is built from 14 residues. The V gene's germline CDR1 is SGDLS and CDR2 YYNGEE. Trimming cost V 0 bases and J 8 bases, with 14 bases left between them. The TCR originated in a female donor with multiple sclerosis, enrolled in a pregnancy study. Sequencing was performed on CD8+ T cells from peripheral blood mononuclear cells, taken in the third trimester of pregnancy. This sequence joins TRBV9 and TRBJ1-2; possible D gene TRBD1, 6 bases. The CDR3 coding sequence is TGTGCCAGCAGCGTAGGGGCGGGGGCGGAGGGCTACACCTTC. Its translation is CASSVGAGAEGYTF.